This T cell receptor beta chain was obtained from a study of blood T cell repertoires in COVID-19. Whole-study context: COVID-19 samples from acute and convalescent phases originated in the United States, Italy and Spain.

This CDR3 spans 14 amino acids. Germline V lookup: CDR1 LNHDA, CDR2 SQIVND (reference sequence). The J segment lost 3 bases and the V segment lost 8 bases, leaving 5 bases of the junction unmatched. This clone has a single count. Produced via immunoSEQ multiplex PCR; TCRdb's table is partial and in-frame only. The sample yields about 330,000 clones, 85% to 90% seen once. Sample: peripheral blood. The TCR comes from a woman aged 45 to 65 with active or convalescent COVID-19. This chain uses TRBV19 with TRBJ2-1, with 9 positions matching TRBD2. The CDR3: CASRASGIYNEQFF. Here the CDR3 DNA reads TGTGCCAGTCGCGCTAGCGGGATCTACAATGAGCAGTTCTTC.